Sequencing of this T cell receptor (beta chain) was carried out in a study of regulatory T cells in long-lasting Graves disease. In building TCR beta libraries, iRepertoire HTBI primers were used together with Arm-PCR of CDR3 regions. TCRdb itself ran the multiplex PCR reads through MiXCR, one entry per CDR3 protein. The table records 390,000 or so distinct CDR3 sequences, 20% to 25% of them present only once. Noted time point: persistent/refractory GD, antithyroid drugs over 5 years with positive TRAb. There was RNA extracted from PBMCs, and the TCR library was made from it. CDR3 length: 15 amino acids. V was cut by 2 bases and J by 7 bases, with 18 bases left in between. From germline, CDR1 is LGHDT and CDR2 YNNKEL (reference sequence).

The TCR was taken from a middle-aged woman with Graves disease. The sequencing here drew on peripheral blood mononuclear cells (PBMCs), taken when the disease was refractory, from a patient treated with antithyroid drugs. The genes are TRBV3-1 and TRBJ2-7, with D perhaps assigned TRBD1 or TRBD2 (6 bases each). The CDR3 DNA reads as TGTGCCAGCAGCCAAATTCCAGGGGAGGTGGGTGAGCAGTACTTC. Encoded protein: CASSQIPGEVGEQYF.